The entry that follows covers one TCR beta chain sequence. These data are taken from a study of cytomegalovirus exposure and HLA in healthy donors. The study ran its PCR with 60 Vbeta and 13 Jbeta primers. TCRdb keeps only in-frame clones here, not all; method: immunoSEQ multiplex PCR. The sample shows roughly 150,000 clones, approximately 82% of them seen only once. Germline CDR1 MNHNS, CDR2 SASEGT. V was trimmed by 2 bases and J by 3 bases, leaving 16 bases between them. The CDR3 runs to 16 residues. Sample: PBMCs. This TCR was recovered from a man between 18 and 35 years old in good health and CMV-seropositive. The V and J genes are TRBV6-1 and TRBJ1-2; D perhaps matches TRBD1 (6 bases). The CDR3, as DNA: TGTGCCAGCAGTGAACAGGGGAGACCCACCGACTATGGCTACACCTTC. Its translation: CASSEQGRPTDYGYTF.